This TCR beta chain was observed in a study of blood T cell repertoires in COVID-19. Study-level background: The study drew acute and convalescent COVID-19 samples from the United States, Italy and Spain. From T cells, B-cell-depleted T cells, or PBMCs came the material, which was cDNA or gDNA.

CDR1 and CDR2 (germline): SGHRS, YFSETQ. Trimming removed 3 bases from V and 2 bases from J; junction bases left unmatched: 3. This CDR3 has 14 residues. Original analysis: Scientists estimated how many nucleated cells there were by amplifying reference gene primers. Assay used: immunoSEQ multiplex PCR; TCRdb lists only in-frame clones, some missing. V and J calls and clone size come straight from that table; D and trimming were deduced from the DNA. Of about 270,000 clones detected, around 82% appear once; the ten largest clones hold 8.6%. The sample consisted of peripheral blood. This TCR came from a human donor in a cohort sampled during active COVID-19. The V gene is TRBV5-1, the J gene TRBJ2-5; 8 nucleotides align to TRBD1. The DNA for the CDR3 is TGCGCCAGCAGCTACGGGACAGGACAAGAGACCCAGTACTTC. Encoded protein: CASSYGTGQETQYF.